This T cell receptor beta chain is from a study of blood T cell repertoires in COVID-19. Some clones are missing from TCRdb's copy, which holds only in-frame ones; the method was immunoSEQ multiplex PCR. The sample records fewer than 200,000 clones, 75% to 90% being singletons. This CDR3 has 17 residues. The trim removed 3 bases at V and 3 bases at J, leaving 8 bases unmatched. The germline V gene has CDR1 LNHDA and CDR2 SQIVND (reference sequence). The sequence was collected from a woman aged 55 to 70 with acute or convalescent COVID-19. The V gene is TRBV19, the J gene TRBJ1-5; 10 bases map to TRBD1. Sequences were obtained from peripheral blood. The chain's CDR3 is CASSIDRGPNSNQPQHF. The CDR3 DNA reads TGTGCCAGTAGTATTGACAGGGGGCCGAATTCCAATCAGCCCCAGCATTTT.